This TCR beta chain emerged from a study of blood T cell repertoires in COVID-19. About the research overall: Donors in the United States, Italy and Spain gave samples during acute or convalescent COVID-19. The cDNA or gDNA used as material had been derived from T cells, B-cell-depleted T cells, or PBMCs.

Recovered participants had two consecutive negative NP/OP PCR tests, healthcare professional clearance, or symptom resolution. Concerning this clone: Other DNA sequences in this specimen translate into the identical CDR3.

Assay: immunoSEQ multiplex PCR; the TCRdb copy retains only in-frame clones and omits some. The data contain about 300,000 clones, 70% to 90% of them singletons. Germline CDR1 and CDR2: MNHEY and SVGAGI. This CDR3 is 14 amino acids long. Trimming left V 0 bases short and J 1 base short, with 6 bases between. This rearrangement joins TRBV6-5 to TRBJ1-1, with D possibly being TRBD1 (6 bases). The TCR originated in a man aged 25 to 45 who had recovered from COVID-19. Material for sequencing was PBMCs or T cells enriched from blood (not recorded which). The CDR3 is CASSYSTGNTEAFF. CDR3 bases: TGTGCCAGCAGTTACTCGACAGGGAACACTGAAGCTTTCTTT.